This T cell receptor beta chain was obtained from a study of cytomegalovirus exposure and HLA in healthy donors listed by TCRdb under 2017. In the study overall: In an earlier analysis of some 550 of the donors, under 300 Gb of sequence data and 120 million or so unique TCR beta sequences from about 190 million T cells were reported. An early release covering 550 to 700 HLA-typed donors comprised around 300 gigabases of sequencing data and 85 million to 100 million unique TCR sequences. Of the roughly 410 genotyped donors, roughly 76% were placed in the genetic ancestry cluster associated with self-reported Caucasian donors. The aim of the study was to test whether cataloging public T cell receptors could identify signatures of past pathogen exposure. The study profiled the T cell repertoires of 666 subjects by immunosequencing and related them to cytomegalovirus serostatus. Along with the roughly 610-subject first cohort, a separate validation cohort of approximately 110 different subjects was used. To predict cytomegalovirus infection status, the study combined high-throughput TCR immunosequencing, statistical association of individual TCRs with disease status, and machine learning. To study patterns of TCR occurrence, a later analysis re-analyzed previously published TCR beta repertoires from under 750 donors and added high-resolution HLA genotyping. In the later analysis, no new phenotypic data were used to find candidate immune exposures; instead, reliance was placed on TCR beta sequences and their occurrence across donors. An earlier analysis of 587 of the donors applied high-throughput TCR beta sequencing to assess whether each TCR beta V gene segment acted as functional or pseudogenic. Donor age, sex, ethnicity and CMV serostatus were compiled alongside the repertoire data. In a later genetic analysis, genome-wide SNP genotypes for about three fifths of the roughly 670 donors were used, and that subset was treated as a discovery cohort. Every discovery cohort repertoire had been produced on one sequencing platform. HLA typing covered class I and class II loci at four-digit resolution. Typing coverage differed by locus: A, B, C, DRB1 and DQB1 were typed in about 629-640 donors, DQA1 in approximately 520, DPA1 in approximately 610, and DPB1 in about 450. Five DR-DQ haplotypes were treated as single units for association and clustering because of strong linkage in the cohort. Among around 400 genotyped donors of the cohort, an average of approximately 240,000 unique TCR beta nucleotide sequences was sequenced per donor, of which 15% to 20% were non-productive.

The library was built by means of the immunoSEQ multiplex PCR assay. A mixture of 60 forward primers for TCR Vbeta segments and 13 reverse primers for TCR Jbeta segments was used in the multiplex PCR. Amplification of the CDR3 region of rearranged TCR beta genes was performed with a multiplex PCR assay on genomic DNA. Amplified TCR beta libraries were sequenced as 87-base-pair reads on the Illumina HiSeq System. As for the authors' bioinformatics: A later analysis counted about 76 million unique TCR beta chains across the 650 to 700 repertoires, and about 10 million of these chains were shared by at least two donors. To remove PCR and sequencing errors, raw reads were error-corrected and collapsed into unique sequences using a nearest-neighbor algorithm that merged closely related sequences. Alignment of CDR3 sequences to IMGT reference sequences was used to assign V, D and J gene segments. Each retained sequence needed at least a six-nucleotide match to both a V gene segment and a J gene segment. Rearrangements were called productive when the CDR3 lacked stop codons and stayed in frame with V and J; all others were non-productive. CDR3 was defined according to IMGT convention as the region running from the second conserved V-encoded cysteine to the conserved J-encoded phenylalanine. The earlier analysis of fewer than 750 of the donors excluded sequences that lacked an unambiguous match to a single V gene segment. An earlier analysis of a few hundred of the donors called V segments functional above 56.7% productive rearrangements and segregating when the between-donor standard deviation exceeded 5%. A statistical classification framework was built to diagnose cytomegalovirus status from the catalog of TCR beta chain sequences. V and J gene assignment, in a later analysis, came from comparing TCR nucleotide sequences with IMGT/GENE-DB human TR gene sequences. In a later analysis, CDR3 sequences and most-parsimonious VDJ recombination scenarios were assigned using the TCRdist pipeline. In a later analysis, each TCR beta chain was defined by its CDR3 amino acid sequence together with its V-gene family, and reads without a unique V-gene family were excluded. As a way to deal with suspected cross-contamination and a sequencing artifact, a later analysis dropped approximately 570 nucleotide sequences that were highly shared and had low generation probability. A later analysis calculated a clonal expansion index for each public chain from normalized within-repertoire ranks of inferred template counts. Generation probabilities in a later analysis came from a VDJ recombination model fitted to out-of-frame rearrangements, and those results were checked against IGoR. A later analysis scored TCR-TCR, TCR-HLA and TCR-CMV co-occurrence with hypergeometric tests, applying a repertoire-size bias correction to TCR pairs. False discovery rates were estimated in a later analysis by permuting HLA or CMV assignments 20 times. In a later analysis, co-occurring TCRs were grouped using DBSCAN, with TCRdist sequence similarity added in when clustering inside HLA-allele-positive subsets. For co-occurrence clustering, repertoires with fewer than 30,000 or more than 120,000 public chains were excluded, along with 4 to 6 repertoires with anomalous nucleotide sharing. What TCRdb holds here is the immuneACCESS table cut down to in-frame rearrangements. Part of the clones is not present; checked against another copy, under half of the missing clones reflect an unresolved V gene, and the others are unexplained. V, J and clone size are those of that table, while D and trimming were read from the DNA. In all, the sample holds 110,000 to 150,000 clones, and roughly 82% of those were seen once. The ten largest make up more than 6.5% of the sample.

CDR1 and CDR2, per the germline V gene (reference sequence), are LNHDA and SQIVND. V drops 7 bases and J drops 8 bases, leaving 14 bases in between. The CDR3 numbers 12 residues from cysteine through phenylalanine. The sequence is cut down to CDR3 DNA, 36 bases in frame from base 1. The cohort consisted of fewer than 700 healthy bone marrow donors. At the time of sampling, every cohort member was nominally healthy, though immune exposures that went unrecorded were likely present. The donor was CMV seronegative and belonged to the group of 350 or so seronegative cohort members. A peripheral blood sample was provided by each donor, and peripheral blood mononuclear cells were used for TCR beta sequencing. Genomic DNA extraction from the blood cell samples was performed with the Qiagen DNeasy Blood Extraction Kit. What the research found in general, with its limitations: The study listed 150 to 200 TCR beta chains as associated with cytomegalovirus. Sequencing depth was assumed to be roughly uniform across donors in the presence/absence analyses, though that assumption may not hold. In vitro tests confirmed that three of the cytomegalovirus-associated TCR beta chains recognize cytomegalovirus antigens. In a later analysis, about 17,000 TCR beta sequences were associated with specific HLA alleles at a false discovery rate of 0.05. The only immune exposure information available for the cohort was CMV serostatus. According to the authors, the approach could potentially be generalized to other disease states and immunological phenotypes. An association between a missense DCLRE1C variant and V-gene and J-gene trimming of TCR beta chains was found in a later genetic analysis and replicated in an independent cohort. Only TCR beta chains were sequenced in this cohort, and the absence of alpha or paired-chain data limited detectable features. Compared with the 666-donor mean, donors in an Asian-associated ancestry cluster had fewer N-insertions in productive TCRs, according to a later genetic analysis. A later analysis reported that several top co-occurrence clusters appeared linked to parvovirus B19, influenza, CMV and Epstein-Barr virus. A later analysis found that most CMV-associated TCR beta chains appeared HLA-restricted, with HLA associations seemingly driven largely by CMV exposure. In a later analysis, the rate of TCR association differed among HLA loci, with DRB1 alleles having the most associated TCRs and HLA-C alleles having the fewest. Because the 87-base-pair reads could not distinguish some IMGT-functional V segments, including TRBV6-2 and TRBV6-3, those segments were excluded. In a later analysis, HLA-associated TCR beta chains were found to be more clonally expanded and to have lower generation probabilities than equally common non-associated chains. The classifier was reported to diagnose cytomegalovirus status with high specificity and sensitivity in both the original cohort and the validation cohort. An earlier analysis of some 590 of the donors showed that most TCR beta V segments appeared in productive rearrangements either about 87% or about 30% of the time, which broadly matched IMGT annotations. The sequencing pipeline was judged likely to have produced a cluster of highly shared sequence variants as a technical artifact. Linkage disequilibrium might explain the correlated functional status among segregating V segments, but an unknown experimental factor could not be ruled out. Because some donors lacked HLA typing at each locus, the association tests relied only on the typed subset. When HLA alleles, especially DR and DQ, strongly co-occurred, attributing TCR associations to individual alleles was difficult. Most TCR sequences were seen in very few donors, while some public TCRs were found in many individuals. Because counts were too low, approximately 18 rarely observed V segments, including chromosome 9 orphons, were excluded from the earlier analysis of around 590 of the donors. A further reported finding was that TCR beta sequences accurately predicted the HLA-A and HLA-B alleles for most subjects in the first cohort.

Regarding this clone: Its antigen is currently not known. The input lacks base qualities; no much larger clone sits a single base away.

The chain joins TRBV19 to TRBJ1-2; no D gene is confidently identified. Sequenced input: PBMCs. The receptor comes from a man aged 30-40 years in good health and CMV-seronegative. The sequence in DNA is TGTGCCAGTACACCGGGTGCCGGGGGCTACACCTTC. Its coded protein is CASTPGAGGYTF.